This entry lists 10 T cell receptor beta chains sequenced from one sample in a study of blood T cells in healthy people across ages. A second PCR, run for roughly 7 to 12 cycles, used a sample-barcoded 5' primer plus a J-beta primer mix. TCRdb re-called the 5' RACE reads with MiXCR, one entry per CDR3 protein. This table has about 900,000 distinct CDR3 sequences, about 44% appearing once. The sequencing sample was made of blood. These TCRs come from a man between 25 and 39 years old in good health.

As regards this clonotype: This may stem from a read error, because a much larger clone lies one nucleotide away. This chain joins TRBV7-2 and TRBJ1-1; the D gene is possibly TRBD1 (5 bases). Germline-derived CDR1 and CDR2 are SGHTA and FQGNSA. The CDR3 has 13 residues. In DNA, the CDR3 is TGTGCCGGCAGCTTTGCCCAGGGTGCTGAAGCTTTCTTT. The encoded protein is CAGSFAQGAEAFF.

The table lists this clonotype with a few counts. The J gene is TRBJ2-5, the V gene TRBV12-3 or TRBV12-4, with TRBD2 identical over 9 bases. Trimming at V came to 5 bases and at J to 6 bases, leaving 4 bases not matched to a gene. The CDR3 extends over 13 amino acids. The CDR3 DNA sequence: TGTGCCAGCAGTGGGACTAGCCGGCAGACCCAGTACTTC. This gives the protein CASSGTSRQTQYF.

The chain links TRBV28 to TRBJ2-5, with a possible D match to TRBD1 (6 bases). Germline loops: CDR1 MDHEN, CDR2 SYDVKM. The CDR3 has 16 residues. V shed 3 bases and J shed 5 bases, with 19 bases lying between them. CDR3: CASSLGRGFTRETQYF. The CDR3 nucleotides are TGTGCCAGCAGTTTGGGCAGGGGATTTACCAGGGAGACCCAGTACTTC.

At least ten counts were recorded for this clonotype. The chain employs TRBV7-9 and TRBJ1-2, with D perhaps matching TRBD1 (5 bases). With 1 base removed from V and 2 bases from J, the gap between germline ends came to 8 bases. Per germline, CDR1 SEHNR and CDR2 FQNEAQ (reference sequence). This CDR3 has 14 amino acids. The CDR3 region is CASSLGGRNYGYTF. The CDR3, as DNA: TGTGCCAGCAGCTTAGGGGGCCGGAACTATGGCTACACCTTC.

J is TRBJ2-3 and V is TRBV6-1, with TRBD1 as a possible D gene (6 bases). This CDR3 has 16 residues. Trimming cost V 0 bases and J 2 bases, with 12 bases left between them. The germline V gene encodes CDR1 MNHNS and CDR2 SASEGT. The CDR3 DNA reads TGTGCCAGCAGTGAAGCGGGGAACAGGGCCACAGATACGCAGTATTTT. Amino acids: CASSEAGNRATDTQYF.

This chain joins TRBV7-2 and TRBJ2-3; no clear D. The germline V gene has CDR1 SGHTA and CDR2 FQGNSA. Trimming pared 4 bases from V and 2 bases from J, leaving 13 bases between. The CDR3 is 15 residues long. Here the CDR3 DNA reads TGTGCCAGCAGCTCCAGACAAGCTTTCACAGATACGCAGTATTTT. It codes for CASSSRQAFTDTQYF.

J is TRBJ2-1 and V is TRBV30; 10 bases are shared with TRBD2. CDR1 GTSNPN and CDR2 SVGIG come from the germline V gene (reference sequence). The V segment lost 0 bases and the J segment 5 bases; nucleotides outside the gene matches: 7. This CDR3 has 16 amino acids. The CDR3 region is CAWSVQKRGGHNEQFF. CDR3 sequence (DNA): TGTGCCTGGAGTGTACAGAAGCGGGGGGGCCACAATGAGCAGTTCTTC.

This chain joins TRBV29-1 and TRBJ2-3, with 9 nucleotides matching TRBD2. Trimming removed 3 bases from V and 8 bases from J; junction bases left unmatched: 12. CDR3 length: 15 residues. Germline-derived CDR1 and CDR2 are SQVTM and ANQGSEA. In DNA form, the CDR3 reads TGCAGCGTTGATATAGCGGGAGCGGGTAGGGGTACGCAGTATTTT. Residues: CSVDIAGAGRGTQYF.

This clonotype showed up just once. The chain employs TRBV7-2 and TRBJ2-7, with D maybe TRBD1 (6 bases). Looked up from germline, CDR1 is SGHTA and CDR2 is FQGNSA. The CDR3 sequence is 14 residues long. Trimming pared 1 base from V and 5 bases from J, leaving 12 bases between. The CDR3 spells CASSLVWQGNEQYF. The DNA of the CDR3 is TGTGCCAGCAGCTTAGTTTGGCAGGGGAACGAGCAGTACTTC.

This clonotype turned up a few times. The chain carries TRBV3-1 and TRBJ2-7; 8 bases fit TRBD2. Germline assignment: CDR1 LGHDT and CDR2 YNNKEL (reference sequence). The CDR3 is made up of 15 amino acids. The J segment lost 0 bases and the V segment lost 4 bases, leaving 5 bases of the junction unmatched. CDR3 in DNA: TGTGCCAGCAGCCGAGCGGGGGATCCCTCCTACGAGCAGTACTTC. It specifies CASSRAGDPSYEQYF.